Shown below are 21 T cell receptor beta chains from a single sample sequenced in a study of blood T cells in healthy people across ages. Primed by a sample-barcoded 5' primer and a J-beta primer mix, a second PCR proceeded for about 7 to 11 cycles. A single record per CDR3 protein comes from TCRdb applying MiXCR to the 5' RACE reads. The table lists approximately 1.5 million distinct CDR3 sequences, about 31% of them singletons. The sequenced sample consisted of blood. All receptors derive from a woman aged 25 to 39 in good health.

The chain combines TRBV12-3 or TRBV12-4 with TRBJ2-7, with D perhaps TRBD1 (5 bases). Trimming removed 6 bases at V and 3 bases at J, with 15 bases between. The CDR3 runs to 14 residues. CDR3 nucleotide sequence: TGTGCCAGCAGCCCCCAGGGATTATGCTACGAGCAGTACTTC. As protein: CASSPQGLCYEQYF.

The rearrangement joins TRBV27 to TRBJ2-1; 12 nucleotides agree with TRBD2. There are 15 residues in the CDR3. Germline trimming cut 5 bases from V and 6 bases from J; bases unmatched to any gene: 5. Looked up from germline, CDR1 is MNHEY and CDR2 is SMNVEV (reference sequence). The CDR3 coding sequence is TGTGCCAGCAGTCCACCTAGCGGGAGGGCCAATGAGCAGTTCTTC. This translates into CASSPPSGRANEQFF.

Many counts were recorded for this clonotype. This chain joins TRBV12-3 or TRBV12-4 and TRBJ1-5; D ambiguous. V lost 1 base to trimming and J lost 1 base, with 8 bases between them. This CDR3 comprises 15 residues. The CDR3 DNA reads as TGTGCCAGCAGTTTAGGAGGTACAAGCAATCAGCCCCAGCATTTT. Translating gives CASSLGGTSNQPQHF.

The chain recombines TRBV12-3 or TRBV12-4 with TRBJ1-1; possible D gene TRBD1, 6 bases. V lost 4 bases and J 5 bases, leaving 23 bases between the germline ends. The CDR3 contains 17 residues. The CDR3 loop reads CASSSPRGGAFRTEAFF. The CDR3 coding sequence is TGTGCCAGCAGTTCCCCAAGGGGGGGCGCATTCAGGACTGAAGCTTTCTTT.

This clonotype was found a few times. The V gene is TRBV4-1, the J gene TRBJ2-3; no reliable D call. This CDR3 region has 15 residues. Germline V gene data show CDR1 as MGHRA and CDR2 as YSYEKL. V lost 0 bases and J 2 bases, leaving 9 bases between the germline ends. CDR3: CASSQDPVNTDTQYF. The CDR3 DNA is TGCGCCAGCAGCCAAGATCCGGTGAACACAGATACGCAGTATTTT.

V and J are TRBV11-1 and TRBJ2-1; D is undetermined. The germline V gene has CDR1 SGHAT and CDR2 FQDESV (reference sequence). V was trimmed by 4 bases and J by 0 bases, leaving 7 bases between them. This CDR3 spans 14 amino acids. CDR3: CASSYMGSYNEQFF. CDR3 sequence (DNA): TGTGCCAGCAGCTACATGGGCTCCTACAATGAGCAGTTCTTC.

In its sample, this clonotype was seen a few times. In nucleotides, the CDR3 is TGTGCCAGCAGCTGGGGGGCAGAATCGTTCCTCGTGGGCGAGCAGTACTTC. This encodes CASSWGAESFLVGEQYF. V gene TRBV7-9 combines with J gene TRBJ2-7; the D gene could be TRBD1 or TRBD2 (6 bases each). Trimming stripped 4 bases from V and 6 bases from J, with 25 bases between. This CDR3 has 17 residues. Germline assignment: CDR1 SEHNR and CDR2 FQNEAQ (reference sequence).

The V and J genes are TRBV27 and TRBJ2-2; tentatively, D is TRBD1 or TRBD2 (5 bases each). The CDR3 totals 15 residues. CDR1 and CDR2 (germline): MNHEY, SMNVEV (reference sequence). V was clipped by 3 bases and J by 5 bases, with 13 bases between them. DNA for the CDR3: TGTGCCAGCAGTTTTGAGGGGTCGGGGACCGGGGAGCTGTTTTTT. Protein: CASSFEGSGTGELFF.

The chain uses TRBV9 and TRBJ2-7, with D unclear. Trimming left V 3 bases short and J 4 bases short, with 11 bases between. The germline CDR1 and CDR2 sequences are SGDLS and YYNGEE. The CDR3 runs 13 residues. The CDR3 sequence is CASSASPGYEQYF. The CDR3 region has the DNA TGTGCCAGCAGCGCCTCCCCTGGGTACGAGCAGTACTTC.

A few counts support this clonotype. It is unclear where the CDR3 begins or ends on the DNA, so no DNA is shown, and the CDR3 is as TCRdb lists it. Here the CDR3 reads CASSSSGGSNTQYF. The rearrangement links TRBV12-3 or TRBV12-4 to TRBJ2-3; the D call in the table, TRBD1, was not verified against the DNA. With termini counted, the CDR3 has 14 amino acids.

The chain couples TRBV7-3 to TRBJ1-1; a possible D gene is TRBD1 (5 bases). V was shortened by 1 base and J by 6 bases, with 15 bases between the two germline ends. Germline CDR1 reads SGHTA; CDR2 reads FQGTGA. This CDR3 contains 15 residues. CDR3 DNA sequence: TGTGCCAGCAGCTTAAACGGGGACCCGAGTTCTGAAGCTTTCTTT. Translating it yields CASSLNGDPSSEAFF.

J is TRBJ2-1 and V is TRBV28; 10 bases are shared with TRBD1. The CDR3 length is 15 residues. J lost 7 bases, V lost 8 bases, and 11 bases had no gene match. Germline CDR1 MDHEN, CDR2 SYDVKM. The CDR3: CASGIPGQGLNEQFF. CDR3 bases: TGTGCCAGCGGAATTCCGGGACAGGGGTTGAATGAGCAGTTCTTC.

The rearrangement links TRBV7-2 to TRBJ2-3; a possible D gene is TRBD2 (6 bases). V was trimmed by 2 bases and J by 2 bases, leaving 8 bases between them. This CDR3 is built from 14 residues. CDR1 and CDR2 (germline): SGHTA, FQGNSA. CDR3 residues: CASSLIAATDTQYF. The CDR3 nucleotides are TGTGCCAGCAGCTTAATAGCGGCCACAGATACGCAGTATTTT.

This clonotype was seen a handful of times. One end of the junction varies from germline; a read error may be responsible. The chain is built from TRBV4-2 and TRBJ2-7, with TRBD2 matching 12 bases. Germline values: CDR1 LGHNA, CDR2 YNFKEQ. The CDR3 covers 15 residues. The CDR3 spells CTSSQELAGGNEQYF. Written as DNA, the CDR3 is TGTACCAGCAGCCAAGAACTAGCGGGGGGAAACGAGCAGTACTTC.

V gene TRBV6-2 or TRBV6-3 combines with J gene TRBJ1-2, with D hard to call. This CDR3 comprises 11 residues. Trimming cost V 2 bases and J 8 bases, with 6 bases left between them. From germline, CDR1 is MNHEY and CDR2 SVGEGT. CDR3 loop: CASSYDMGYTF. In DNA form, the CDR3 reads TGTGCCAGCAGTTACGATATGGGCTACACCTTC.

Comments on this clonotype: Given a much more abundant clone one base away, this may be a read error. This sequence joins TRBV12-3 or TRBV12-4 and TRBJ2-1, with D unclear. Deletions cut 1 base from V and 9 bases from J, with 4 bases between. The CDR3 is made up of 11 amino acids. CDR3 residues: CASSLDPEQFF. CDR3 coding DNA: TGTGCCAGCAGTTTAGACCCTGAGCAGTTCTTC.

The chain joins TRBV10-2 to TRBJ2-1, with TRBD2 identical over 12 bases. This CDR3 spans 17 amino acids. CDR1 is WSHSY, CDR2 SAAADI, per germline. The V and J ends lost 4 bases and 3 bases, in that order; junction bases with no gene match: 7. The CDR3 sequence: CASSVSSGRVNYNEQFF. As DNA, the CDR3 is TGCGCCAGCAGTGTGTCTAGCGGGAGGGTTAACTACAATGAGCAGTTCTTC.

The chain couples TRBV7-2 to TRBJ2-4; perhaps TRBD2 as D (6 bases). The V and J ends lost 6 bases and 7 bases respectively, with 13 bases between them. Germline V gene lookup returns CDR1 SGHTA and CDR2 FQGNSA. This CDR3 contains 13 residues. CDR3 residues: CASSSGGWNIQYF. In DNA, the CDR3 is TGTGCCAGCAGTTCTGGGGGGTGGAACATTCAGTACTTC.

The chain links TRBV9 to TRBJ2-3, with 8 bases that match TRBD2. This CDR3 contains 16 residues. Germline V gene lookup returns CDR1 SGDLS and CDR2 YYNGEE. Unmatched junction bases numbered 7, after V lost 0 bases and J lost 4 bases. The CDR3 region is CASSVAGSGAADTQYF. CDR3 bases: TGTGCCAGCAGCGTAGCTGGTAGCGGGGCCGCAGATACGCAGTATTTT.

This chain uses TRBV6-5 with TRBJ1-1; the match to TRBD1 covers 7 bases. Germline V gene sequence: CDR1 MNHEY, CDR2 SVGAGI. CDR3 size: 14 residues. J gave up 4 bases and V 5 bases, and 7 bases lay outside the gene matches. The CDR3 loop reads CASSDPTGSTEAFF. In DNA form, the CDR3 reads TGTGCCAGCAGTGACCCGACAGGGAGCACTGAAGCTTTCTTT.

V gene TRBV6-5 combines with J gene TRBJ1-4, with 7 bases that match TRBD1. CDR1 is MNHEY and CDR2 is SVGAGI in the germline V gene. V shed 3 bases and J 8 bases; nucleotides not matched to a gene: 21. CDR3 length equals 19 residues. CDR3 sequence reads: CASSYPVAGGGQRGEKLFF. DNA for the CDR3: TGTGCCAGCAGTTATCCGGTGGCAGGGGGTGGGCAGAGAGGCGAAAAACTGTTTTTT.